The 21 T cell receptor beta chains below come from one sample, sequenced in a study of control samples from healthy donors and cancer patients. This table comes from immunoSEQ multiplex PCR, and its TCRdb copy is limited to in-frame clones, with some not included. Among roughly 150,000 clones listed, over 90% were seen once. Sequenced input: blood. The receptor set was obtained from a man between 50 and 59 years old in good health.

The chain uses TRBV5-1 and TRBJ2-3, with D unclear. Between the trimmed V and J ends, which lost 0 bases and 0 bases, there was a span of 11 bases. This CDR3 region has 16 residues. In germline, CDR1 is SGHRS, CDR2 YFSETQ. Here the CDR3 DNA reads TGCGCCAGCAGCTTGGTTCCTGGAACTAGCACAGATACGCAGTATTTT. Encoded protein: CASSLVPGTSTDTQYF.

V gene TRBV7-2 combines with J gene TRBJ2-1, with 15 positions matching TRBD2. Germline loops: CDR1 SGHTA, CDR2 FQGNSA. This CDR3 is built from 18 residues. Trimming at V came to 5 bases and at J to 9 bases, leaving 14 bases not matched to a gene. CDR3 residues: CASSPGLAGGPVSGEQFF. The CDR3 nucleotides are TGTGCCAGCAGCCCTGGACTAGCGGGAGGGCCGGTTTCAGGTGAGCAGTTCTTC.

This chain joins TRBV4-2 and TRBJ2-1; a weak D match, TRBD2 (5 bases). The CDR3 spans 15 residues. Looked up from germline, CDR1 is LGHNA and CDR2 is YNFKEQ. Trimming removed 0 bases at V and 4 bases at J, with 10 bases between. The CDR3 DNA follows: TGTGCCAGCAGCCAAGATCAACTAGAATACAATGAGCAGTTCTTC. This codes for CASSQDQLEYNEQFF.

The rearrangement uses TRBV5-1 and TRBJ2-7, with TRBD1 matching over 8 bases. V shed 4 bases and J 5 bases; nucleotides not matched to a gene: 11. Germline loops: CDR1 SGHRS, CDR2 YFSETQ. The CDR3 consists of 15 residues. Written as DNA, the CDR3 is TGCGCCAGCAGCGCGGACAGGGTTTTTTCCAACGAGCAGTACTTC. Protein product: CASSADRVFSNEQYF.

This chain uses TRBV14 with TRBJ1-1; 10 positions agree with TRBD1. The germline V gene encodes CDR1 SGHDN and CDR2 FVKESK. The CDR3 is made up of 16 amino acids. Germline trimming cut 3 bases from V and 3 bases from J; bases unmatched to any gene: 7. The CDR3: CASSQTGQGTDTEAFF. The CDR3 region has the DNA TGTGCCAGCAGCCAGACGGGACAGGGGACGGACACTGAAGCTTTCTTT.

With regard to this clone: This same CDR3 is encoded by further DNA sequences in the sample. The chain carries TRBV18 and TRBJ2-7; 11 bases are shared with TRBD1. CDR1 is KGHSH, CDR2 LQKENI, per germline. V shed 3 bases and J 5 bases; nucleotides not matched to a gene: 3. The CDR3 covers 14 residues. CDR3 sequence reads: CASSPRDRGNEQYF. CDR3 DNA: TGTGCCAGCTCACCGCGGGACAGGGGGAACGAGCAGTACTTC.

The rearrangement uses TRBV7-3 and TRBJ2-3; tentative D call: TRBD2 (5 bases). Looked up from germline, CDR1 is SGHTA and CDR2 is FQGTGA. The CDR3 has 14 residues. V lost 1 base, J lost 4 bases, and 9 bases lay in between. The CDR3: CASSLSSEADTQYF. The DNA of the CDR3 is TGTGCCAGCAGCTTAAGTAGCGAGGCAGATACGCAGTATTTT.

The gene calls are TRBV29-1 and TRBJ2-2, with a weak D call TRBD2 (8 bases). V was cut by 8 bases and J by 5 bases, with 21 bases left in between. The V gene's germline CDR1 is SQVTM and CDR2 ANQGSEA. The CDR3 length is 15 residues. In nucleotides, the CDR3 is TGCAGCATCAGGGGGTATAGCGGGAAGACCGGGGAGCTGTTTTTT. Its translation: CSIRGYSGKTGELFF.

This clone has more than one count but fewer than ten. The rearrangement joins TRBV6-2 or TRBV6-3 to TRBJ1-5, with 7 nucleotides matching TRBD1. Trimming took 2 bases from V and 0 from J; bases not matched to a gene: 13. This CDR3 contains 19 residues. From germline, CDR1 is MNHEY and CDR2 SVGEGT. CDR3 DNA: TGTGCCAGCAGTTACGCCCGTCGGACAGGCGCTTATAGCAATCAGCCCCAGCATTTT. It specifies CASSYARRTGAYSNQPQHF.

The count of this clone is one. CDR3 coding DNA: TGTGCCAGCAGTATTTCGGCCGGGGAGCTGTTTTTT. It is translated as CASSISAGELFF. This chain joins TRBV28 and TRBJ2-2, with no clear D. The V end was cut by 5 bases, the J end by 6 bases, with 7 bases between. The length of the CDR3 is 12 residues. Germline values: CDR1 MDHEN, CDR2 SYDVKM. Together with reference TRBV28 and TRBJ2-2, the CDR3 gives the full variable domain: DVKVTQSSRYLVKRTGEKVFLECVQDMDHENMFWYRQDPGLGLRLIYFSYDVKMKEKGDIPEGYSVSREKKERFSLILESASTNQTSMYLCASSISAGELFFGEGSRLTVL.

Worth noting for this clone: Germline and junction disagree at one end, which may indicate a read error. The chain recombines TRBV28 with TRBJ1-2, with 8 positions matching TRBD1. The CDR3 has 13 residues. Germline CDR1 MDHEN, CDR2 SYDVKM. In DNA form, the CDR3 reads TGTGCCAGCAGTGTCGGACAGGGCTATCGCTACACCTTC. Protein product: CASSVGQGYRYTF.

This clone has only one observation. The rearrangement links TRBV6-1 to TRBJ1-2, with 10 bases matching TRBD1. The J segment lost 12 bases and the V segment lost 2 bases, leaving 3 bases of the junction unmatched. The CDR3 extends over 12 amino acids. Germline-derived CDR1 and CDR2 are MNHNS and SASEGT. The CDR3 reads CASSERDRGNTF. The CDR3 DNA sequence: TGTGCCAGCAGTGAAAGGGACAGGGGTAACACCTTC.

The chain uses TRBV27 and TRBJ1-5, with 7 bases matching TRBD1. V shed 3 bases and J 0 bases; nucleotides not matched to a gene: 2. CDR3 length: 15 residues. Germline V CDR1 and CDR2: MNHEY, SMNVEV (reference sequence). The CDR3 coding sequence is TGTGCCAGCAGTTTGACAGGGTTTAGCAATCAGCCCCAGCATTTT. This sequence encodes CASSLTGFSNQPQHF.

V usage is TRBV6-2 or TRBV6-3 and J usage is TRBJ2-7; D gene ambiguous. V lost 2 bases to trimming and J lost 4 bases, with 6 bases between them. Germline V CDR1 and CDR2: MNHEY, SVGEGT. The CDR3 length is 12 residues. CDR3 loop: CASSYAFYEQYF. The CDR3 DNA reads TGTGCCAGCAGTTACGCTTTTTACGAGCAGTACTTC.

In DNA form, the CDR3 reads TGTGCCAGCACAAAGGAAAGGGGGCCGAATCAGCCCCAGCATTTT. Amino acid sequence: CASTKERGPNQPQHF. The chain carries TRBV6-5 and TRBJ1-5, with 7 bases matching TRBD1. In germline, CDR1 is MNHEY, CDR2 SVGAGI. The junction had 10 bases not matched to a gene; V was cut back by 7 bases and J by 4 bases. CDR3 length: 15 residues.

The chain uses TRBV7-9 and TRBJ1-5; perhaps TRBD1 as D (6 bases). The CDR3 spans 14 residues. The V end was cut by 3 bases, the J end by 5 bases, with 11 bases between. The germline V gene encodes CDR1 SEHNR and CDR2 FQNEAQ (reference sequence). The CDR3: CASSFGTQDQPQHF. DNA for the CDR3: TGTGCCAGCAGCTTCGGGACACAGGATCAGCCCCAGCATTTT.

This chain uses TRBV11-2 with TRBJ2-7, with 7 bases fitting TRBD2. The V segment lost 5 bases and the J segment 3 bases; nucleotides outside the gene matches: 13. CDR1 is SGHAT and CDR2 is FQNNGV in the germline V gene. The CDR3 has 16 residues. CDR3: CASSGGRASGFYEQYF. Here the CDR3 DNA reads TGTGCCAGCAGCGGAGGCAGGGCTAGCGGTTTCTACGAGCAGTACTTC.

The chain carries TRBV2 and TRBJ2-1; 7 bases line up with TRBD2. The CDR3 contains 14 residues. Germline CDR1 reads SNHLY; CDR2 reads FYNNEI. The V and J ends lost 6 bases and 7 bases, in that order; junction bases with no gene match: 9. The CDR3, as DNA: TGTGCCAGCAGGGCGGGAGCCCCCTCTAATGAGCAGTTCTTC. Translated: CASRAGAPSNEQFF.

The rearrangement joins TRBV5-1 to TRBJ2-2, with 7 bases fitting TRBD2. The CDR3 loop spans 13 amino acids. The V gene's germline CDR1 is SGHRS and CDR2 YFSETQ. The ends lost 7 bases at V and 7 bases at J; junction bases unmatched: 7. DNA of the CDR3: TGCGCCAGCTTCCTGGGAGGGAACGGGGAGCTGTTTTTT. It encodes CASFLGGNGELFF.

DNA for the CDR3: TGCGCCAGCAGCCATGGACAGGGGACTAAAGAGACCCAGTACTTC. Translating gives CASSHGQGTKETQYF. The chain joins TRBV4-1 to TRBJ2-5; 9 nucleotides line up with TRBD1. The CDR3 has 15 residues. CDR1 is MGHRA, CDR2 YSYEKL, per germline. Losses at the gene ends were 3 bases for V and 3 bases for J; bases not matched to a gene: 5.

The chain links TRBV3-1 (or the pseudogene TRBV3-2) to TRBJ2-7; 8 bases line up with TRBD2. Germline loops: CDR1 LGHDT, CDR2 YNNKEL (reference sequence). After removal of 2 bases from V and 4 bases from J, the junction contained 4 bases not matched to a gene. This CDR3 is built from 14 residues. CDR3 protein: CASSQPGLAYEQYF. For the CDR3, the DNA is TGTGCCAGCAGCCAACCCGGACTAGCTTACGAGCAGTACTTC.